Following are 9 T cell receptor beta chains from one sample sequenced in a study of blood T cell repertoires in COVID-19. Repertoires were generated with immunoSEQ multiplex PCR, while TCRdb's copy carries only in-frame clones and drops some. Of about 100,000 clones listed, about four fifths are singletons. What was sequenced was peripheral blood. The source of these receptors is a man aged 60 to 75 with acute or convalescent COVID-19.

This clone was detected a few times. This sample includes further DNA sequences coding for the same CDR3. The chain combines TRBV6-5 with TRBJ1-5; D not certain. CDR3 length: 13 residues. V was cut by 3 bases and J by 2 bases, with 5 bases left in between. Germline V gene lookup returns CDR1 MNHEY and CDR2 SVGAGI. In nucleotides, the CDR3 is TGTGCCAGCAGTTATGGGCGCAATCAGCCCCAGCATTTT. Its protein product is CASSYGRNQPQHF.

The chain uses TRBV5-4 and TRBJ2-5; maybe TRBD2 (6 bases). The CDR3 runs 14 residues. V was trimmed by 2 bases and J by 4 bases, leaving 12 bases between them. CDR1 is SGHNT, CDR2 YYREEE, per germline (reference sequence). In DNA form, the CDR3 reads TGTGCCAGCAGCTTCGGGAGCACTTTAGAGACCCAGTACTTC. Amino acids: CASSFGSTLETQYF.

This rearrangement joins TRBV12-3 or TRBV12-4 to TRBJ1-1, with 7 bases identical to TRBD1. J gave up 2 bases and V 8 bases, and 5 bases lay outside the gene matches. There are 13 residues in the CDR3. The CDR3 DNA reads TGTGCCAGCGGCAGGGGGGTAAACACTGAAGCTTTCTTT. This gives the protein CASGRGVNTEAFF.

V usage is TRBV6-2 or TRBV6-3 and J usage is TRBJ2-1; 8 bases are a match to TRBD2. V lost 4 bases, J lost 9 bases, and 8 bases stayed unmatched. The germline CDR1 and CDR2 sequences are MNHEY and SVGEGT. This CDR3 has 14 residues. The CDR3 loop is CASSSGAGVGEQFF. CDR3 bases: TGTGCCAGCAGTTCAGGAGCGGGAGTCGGTGAGCAGTTCTTC.

The rearrangement joins TRBV6-6 to TRBJ1-1, with 8 bases matching TRBD1. The V segment lost 5 bases and the J segment 5 bases; nucleotides outside the gene matches: 10. Per germline, CDR1 MNHNY and CDR2 SVGAGI (reference sequence). The CDR3 has 15 residues. The DNA of the CDR3 is TGTGCCAGCAGTCCCCAGGCAGGGGGCCGGACTGAAGCTTTCTTT. Amino acid sequence: CASSPQAGGRTEAFF.

The chain has TRBV9 and TRBJ2-3; a possible D gene is TRBD2 (6 bases). The CDR3 loop spans 15 amino acids. CDR1 SGDLS and CDR2 YYNGEE come from the germline V gene. V was trimmed by 3 bases and J by 1 base, leaving 12 bases between them. As DNA, the CDR3 is TGTGCCAGCAGCGCAATTCCGGGGGGCACAGATACGCAGTATTTT. Its protein product is CASSAIPGGTDTQYF.

The gene calls are TRBV6-5 and TRBJ2-3; 9 bases map to TRBD2. Germline V gene sequence: CDR1 MNHEY, CDR2 SVGAGI. V shed 4 bases, J shed 1 base, and the junction held 0 bases outside the gene matches. This CDR3 is built from 14 residues. In DNA, the CDR3 is TGTGCCAGCAGTTTAGCGGGAGGCACAGATACGCAGTATTTT. This encodes CASSLAGGTDTQYF.

The chain combines TRBV2 with TRBJ1-4, with 11 bases identical to TRBD1. This CDR3 has 15 amino acids. Germline loops: CDR1 SNHLY, CDR2 FYNNEI. The V and J ends lost 5 bases and 6 bases, in that order; junction bases with no gene match: 5. In DNA, the CDR3 is TGTGCCAGCAGTTGGACAGGGGGCGAGGATGAAAAACTGTTTTTT. It specifies CASSWTGGEDEKLFF. The entire variable domain, with the rest obtained from reference TRBV2 and TRBJ1-4, is as follows: EPEVTQTPSHQVTQMGQEVILRCVPISNHLYFYWYRQILGQKVEFLVSFYNNEISEKSEIFDDQFSVERPDGSNFTLKIRSTKLEDSAMYFCASSWTGGEDEKLFFGSGTQLSVL.

This chain uses TRBV24-1 with TRBJ2-7; 9 nucleotides align to TRBD1. Trimming took 4 bases from V and 5 from J; bases not matched to a gene: 8. This CDR3 has 15 residues. CDR1 is KGHDR, CDR2 SFDVKD, per germline. In DNA, the CDR3 is TGTGCCACCAGTGAGGGCGGGACAGGGAGAGACGAGCAGTACTTC. Encoded protein: CATSEGGTGRDEQYF.